This T cell receptor beta chain was identified during a study of metastatic and nonmetastatic thyroid tumors. At the level of the study: Thyroid patients, malignant and benign, had repertoires compared across blood and tumor or nodule tissue.

The length of the CDR3 is 14 residues. V dropped 4 bases and J dropped 0 bases, with 7 bases sitting between them. Germline assignment: CDR1 SGHVS and CDR2 FQNEAQ. No treatment had been given to any patient before thyroid surgery. As originally analysed: Building a distant-metastasis classifier for papillary thyroid cancer drew on CDR3 differences across clinicopathological groups. Via MiXCR, TCRdb re-called the PCR reads. Here the V and J calls rest on TCRdb's processing, not on the authors' analysis. The sample includes fewer than 40,000 clones, about a sixth seen only once; the top ten take 6.2%. Sample: blood. The TCR originated in a male donor with papillary thyroid cancer or a benign thyroid nodule (not recorded which). Some clones in this sample may be carry-over from other donors' samples. This rearrangement joins TRBV7-8 to TRBJ1-3; D gene unclear. This CDR3 reads CASSSPVSGNTIYF. The CDR3 bases are TGTGCCAGCAGCTCCCCAGTCTCTGGAAACACCATATATTTT.